This TCR beta chain was captured in a study of OX40 agonist ivuxolimab in advanced cancers. Generated by immunoSEQ multiplex PCR, the TCRdb table keeps only in-frame clones and is missing some. The table lists some 77,000 clones, around nine tenths of them singletons. Anyone with autoimmune disease history or systemic immunosuppression was excluded. There are a few counts of this clone. Sequenced here: CD4+ or CD8+ T cells sorted from blood, sampled in a trial of the OX40 agonist ivuxolimab. This TCR derives from an adult with an advanced solid tumor such as melanoma, head and neck, liver or kidney cancer.

The CDR3 nucleotides read TGTGCCAGACCTCTCCGGGAACCCGGGGCGGGGGAGCAGTACTTC. Translated: CARPLREPGAGEQYF. This chain connects TRBV27 to TRBJ2-7, with D perhaps matching TRBD2 (6 bases). The CDR3 runs to 15 residues. Per the germline V gene, CDR1 is MNHEY and CDR2 is SMNVEV (reference sequence). V lost 9 bases to trimming and J lost 7 bases, with 25 bases between them.